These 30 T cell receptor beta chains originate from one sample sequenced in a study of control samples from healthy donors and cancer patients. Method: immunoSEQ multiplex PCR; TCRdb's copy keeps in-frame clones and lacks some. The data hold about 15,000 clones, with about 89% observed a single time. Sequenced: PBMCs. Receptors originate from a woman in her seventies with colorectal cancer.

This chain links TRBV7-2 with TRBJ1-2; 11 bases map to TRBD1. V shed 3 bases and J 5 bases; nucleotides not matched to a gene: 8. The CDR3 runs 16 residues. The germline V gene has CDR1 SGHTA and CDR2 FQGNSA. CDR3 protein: CASSLPGTGGSYGYTF. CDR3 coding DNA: TGTGCCAGCAGCTTGCCAGGGACAGGGGGGTCATATGGCTACACCTTC. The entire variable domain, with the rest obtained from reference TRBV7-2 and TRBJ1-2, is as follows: GAGVSQSPSNKVTEKGKDVELRCDPISGHTALYWYRQSLGQGLEFLIYFQGNSAPDKSGLPSDRFSAERTGGSVSTLTIQRTQQEDSAVYLCASSLPGTGGSYGYTFGSGTRLTVV.

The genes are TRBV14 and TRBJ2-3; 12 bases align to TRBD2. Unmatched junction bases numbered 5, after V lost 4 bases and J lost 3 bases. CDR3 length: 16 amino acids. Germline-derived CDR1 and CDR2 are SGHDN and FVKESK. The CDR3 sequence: CASSPMTSGRTDTQYF. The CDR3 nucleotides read TGTGCCAGCAGCCCGATGACTAGCGGGAGAACAGATACGCAGTATTTT.

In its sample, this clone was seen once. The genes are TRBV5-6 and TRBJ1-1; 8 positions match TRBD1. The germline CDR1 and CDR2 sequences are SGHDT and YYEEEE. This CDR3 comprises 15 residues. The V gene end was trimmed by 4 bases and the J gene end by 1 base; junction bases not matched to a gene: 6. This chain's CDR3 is CASSPGQAANTEAFF. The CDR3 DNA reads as TGTGCCAGCAGCCCGGGACAGGCGGCGAACACTGAAGCTTTCTTT. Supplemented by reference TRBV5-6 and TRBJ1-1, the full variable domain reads DAGVTQSPTHLIKTRGQQVTLRCSPKSGHDTVSWYQQALGQGPQFIFQYYEEEERQRGNFPDRFSGHQFPNYSSELNVNALLLGDSALYLCASSPGQAANTEAFFGQGTRLTVV.

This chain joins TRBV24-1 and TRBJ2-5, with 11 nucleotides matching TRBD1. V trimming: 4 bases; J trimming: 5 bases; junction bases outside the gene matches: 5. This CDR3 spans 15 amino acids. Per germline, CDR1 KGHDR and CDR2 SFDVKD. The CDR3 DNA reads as TGTGCCACCAGTGACACCGGGACAGGGGGGGAGACCCAGTACTTC. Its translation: CATSDTGTGGETQYF.

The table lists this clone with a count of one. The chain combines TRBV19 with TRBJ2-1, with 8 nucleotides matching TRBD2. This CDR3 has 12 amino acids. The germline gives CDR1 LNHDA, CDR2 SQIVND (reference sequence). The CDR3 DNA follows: TGTGGTTCGGGGGGGGCTCGGAATGAGCAGTTCTTC. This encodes CGSGGARNEQFF. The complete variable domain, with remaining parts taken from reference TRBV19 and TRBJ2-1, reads DGGITQSPKYLFRKEGQNVTLSCEQNLNHDAMYWYRQDPGQGLRLIYYSQIVNDFQKGDIAEGYSVSREKKESFPLTVTSAQKNPTAFYLCGSGGARNEQFFGPGTRLTVL.

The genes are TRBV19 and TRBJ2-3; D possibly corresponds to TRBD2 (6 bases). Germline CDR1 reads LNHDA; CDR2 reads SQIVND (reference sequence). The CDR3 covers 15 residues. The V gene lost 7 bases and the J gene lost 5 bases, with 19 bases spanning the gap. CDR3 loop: CASTPGRGRLDTQYF. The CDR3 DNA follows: TGTGCCAGTACCCCAGGTCGGGGGAGGTTAGATACGCAGTATTTT.

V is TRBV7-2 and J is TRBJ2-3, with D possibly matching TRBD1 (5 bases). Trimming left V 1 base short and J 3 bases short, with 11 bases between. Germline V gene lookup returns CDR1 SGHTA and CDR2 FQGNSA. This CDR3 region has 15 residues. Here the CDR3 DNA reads TGTGCCAGCAGCTTAGGTGGGAAGGGGACAGATACGCAGTATTTT. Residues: CASSLGGKGTDTQYF.

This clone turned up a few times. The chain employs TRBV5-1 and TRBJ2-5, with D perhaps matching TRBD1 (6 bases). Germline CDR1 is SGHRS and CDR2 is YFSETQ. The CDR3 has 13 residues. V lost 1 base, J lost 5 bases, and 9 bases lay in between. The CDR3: CASSLTRGETQYF. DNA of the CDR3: TGCGCCAGCAGCTTGACGAGGGGGGAGACCCAGTACTTC.

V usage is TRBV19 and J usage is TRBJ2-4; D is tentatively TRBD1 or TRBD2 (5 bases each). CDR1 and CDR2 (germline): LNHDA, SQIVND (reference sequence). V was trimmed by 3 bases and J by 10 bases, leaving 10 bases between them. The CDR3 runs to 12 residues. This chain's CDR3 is CASSMDGGIQYF. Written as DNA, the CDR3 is TGTGCCAGTAGTATGGATGGGGGAATTCAGTACTTC.

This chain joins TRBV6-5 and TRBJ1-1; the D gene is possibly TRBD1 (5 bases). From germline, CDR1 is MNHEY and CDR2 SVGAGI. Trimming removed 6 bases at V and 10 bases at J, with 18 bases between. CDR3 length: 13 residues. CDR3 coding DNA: TGTGCCAGCAGCCCCGGGACCCAAAGGGGAGCTTTCTTT. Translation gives CASSPGTQRGAFF.

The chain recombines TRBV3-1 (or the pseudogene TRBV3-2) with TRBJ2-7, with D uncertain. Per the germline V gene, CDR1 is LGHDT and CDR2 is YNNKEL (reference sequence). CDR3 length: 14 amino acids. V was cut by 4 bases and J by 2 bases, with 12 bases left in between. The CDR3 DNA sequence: TGTGCCAGCAGCCCGGACGGTATTACCTACGAGCAGTACTTC. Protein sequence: CASSPDGITYEQYF.

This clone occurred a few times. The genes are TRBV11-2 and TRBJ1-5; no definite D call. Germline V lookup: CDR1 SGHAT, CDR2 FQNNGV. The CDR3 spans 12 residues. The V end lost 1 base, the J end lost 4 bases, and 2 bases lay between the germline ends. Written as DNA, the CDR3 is TGTGCCAGCAGCTTAGGGAATCAGCCCCAGCATTTT. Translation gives CASSLGNQPQHF.

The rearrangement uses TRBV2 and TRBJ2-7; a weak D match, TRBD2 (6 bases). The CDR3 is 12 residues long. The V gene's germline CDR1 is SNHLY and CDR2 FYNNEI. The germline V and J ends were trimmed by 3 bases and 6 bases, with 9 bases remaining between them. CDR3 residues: CASSDISGEQYF. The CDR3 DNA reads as TGTGCCAGCAGTGACATTAGCGGCGAGCAGTACTTC.

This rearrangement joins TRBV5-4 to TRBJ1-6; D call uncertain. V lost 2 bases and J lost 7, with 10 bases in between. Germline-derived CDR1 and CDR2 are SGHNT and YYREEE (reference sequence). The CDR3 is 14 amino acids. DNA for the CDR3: TGTGCCAGCAGCTTTGCGGAGAACAATTCACCCCTCCACTTT. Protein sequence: CASSFAENNSPLHF.

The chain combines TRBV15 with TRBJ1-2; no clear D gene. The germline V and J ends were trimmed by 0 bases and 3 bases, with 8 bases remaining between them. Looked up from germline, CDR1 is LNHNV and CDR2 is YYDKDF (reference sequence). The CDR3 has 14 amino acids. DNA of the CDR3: TGTGCCACCAGCAGAGATCTAGGACACTATGGCTACACCTTC. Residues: CATSRDLGHYGYTF. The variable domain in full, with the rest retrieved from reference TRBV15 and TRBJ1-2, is DAMVIQNPRYQVTQFGKPVTLSCSQTLNHNVMYWYQQKSSQAPKLLFHYYDKDFNNEADTPDNFQSRRPNTSFCFLDIRSPGLGDTAMYLCATSRDLGHYGYTFGSGTRLTVV.

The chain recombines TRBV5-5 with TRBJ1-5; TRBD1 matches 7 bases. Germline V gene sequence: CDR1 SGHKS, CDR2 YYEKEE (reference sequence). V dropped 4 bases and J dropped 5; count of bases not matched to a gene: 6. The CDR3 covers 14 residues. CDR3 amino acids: CASSEDRYDQPQHF. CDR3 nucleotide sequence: TGTGCCAGCAGCGAGGACAGGTACGATCAGCCCCAGCATTTT.

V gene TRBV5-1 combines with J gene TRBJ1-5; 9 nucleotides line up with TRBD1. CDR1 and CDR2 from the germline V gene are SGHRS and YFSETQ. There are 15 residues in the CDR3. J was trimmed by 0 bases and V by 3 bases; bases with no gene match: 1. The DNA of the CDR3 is TGCGCCAGCAGCTGGACAGGGGATAGCAATCAGCCCCAGCATTTT. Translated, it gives CASSWTGDSNQPQHF.

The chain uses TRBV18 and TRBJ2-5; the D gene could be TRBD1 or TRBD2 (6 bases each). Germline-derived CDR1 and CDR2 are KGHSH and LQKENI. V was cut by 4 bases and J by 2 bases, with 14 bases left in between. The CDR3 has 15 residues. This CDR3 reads CASSLRGPPQETQYF. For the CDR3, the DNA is TGTGCCAGCTCACTCCGGGGGCCTCCACAAGAGACCCAGTACTTC.

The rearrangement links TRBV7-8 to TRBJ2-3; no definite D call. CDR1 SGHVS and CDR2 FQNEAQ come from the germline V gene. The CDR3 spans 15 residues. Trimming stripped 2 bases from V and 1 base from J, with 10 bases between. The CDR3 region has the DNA TGTGCCAGCAGCTTAACGCAGGCTGGCACAGATACGCAGTATTTT. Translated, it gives CASSLTQAGTDTQYF. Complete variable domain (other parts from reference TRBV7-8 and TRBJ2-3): GAGVSQSPRYKVAKRGQDVALRCDPISGHVSLFWYQQALGQGPEFLTYFQNEAQLDKSGLPSDRFFAERPEGSVSTLKIQRTQQEDSAVYLCASSLTQAGTDTQYFGPGTRLTVL.

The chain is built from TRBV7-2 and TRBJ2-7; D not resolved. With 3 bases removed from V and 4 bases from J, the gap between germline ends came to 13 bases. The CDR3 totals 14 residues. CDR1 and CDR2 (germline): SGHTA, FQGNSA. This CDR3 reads CASSFRGVLYEQYF. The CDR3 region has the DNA TGTGCCAGCAGCTTTAGAGGTGTGCTTTACGAGCAGTACTTC.

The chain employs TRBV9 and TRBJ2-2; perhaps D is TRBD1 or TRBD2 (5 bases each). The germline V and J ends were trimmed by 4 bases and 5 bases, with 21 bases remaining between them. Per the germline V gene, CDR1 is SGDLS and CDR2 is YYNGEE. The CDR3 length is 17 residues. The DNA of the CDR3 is TGTGCCAGCAGCCCCCGGATGATGCATGAGGGGACCGGGGAGCTGTTTTTT. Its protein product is CASSPRMMHEGTGELFF.

The CDR3, as DNA: TGCGCCAGCAGCTCGGGGGCGGGGGACAGGAGCCAAGAGACCCAGTACTTC. As protein: CASSSGAGDRSQETQYF. The chain has TRBV4-1 and TRBJ2-5; the D gene is possibly TRBD1 (8 bases). The CDR3 length is 17 residues. Germline assignment: CDR1 MGHRA and CDR2 YSYEKL. The V gene lost 5 bases and the J gene lost 1 base, with 20 bases spanning the gap.

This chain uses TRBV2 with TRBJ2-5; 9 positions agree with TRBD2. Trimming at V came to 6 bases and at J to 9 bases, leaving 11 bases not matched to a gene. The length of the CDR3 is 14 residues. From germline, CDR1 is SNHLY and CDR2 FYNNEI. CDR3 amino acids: CASRRSGGSPAQYF. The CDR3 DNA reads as TGTGCCAGCAGAAGGAGCGGGGGGTCACCGGCCCAGTACTTC. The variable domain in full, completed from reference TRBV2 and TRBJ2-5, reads EPEVTQTPSHQVTQMGQEVILRCVPISNHLYFYWYRQILGQKVEFLVSFYNNEISEKSEIFDDQFSVERPDGSNFTLKIRSTKLEDSAMYFCASRRSGGSPAQYFGPGTRLLVL.

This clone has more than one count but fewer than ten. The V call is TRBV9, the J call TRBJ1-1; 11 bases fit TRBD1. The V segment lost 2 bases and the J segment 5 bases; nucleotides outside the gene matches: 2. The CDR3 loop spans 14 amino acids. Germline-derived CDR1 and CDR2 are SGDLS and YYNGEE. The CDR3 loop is CASSVGTGGTEAFF. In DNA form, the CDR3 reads TGTGCCAGCAGCGTCGGGACAGGGGGGACTGAAGCTTTCTTT.

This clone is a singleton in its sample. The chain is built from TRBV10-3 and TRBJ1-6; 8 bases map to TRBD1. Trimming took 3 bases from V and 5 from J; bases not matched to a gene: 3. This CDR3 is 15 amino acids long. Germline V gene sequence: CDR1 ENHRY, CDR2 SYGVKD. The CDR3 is CAISDETGDNSPLHF. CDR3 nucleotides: TGTGCCATCAGTGACGAGACAGGGGATAATTCACCCCTCCACTTT.

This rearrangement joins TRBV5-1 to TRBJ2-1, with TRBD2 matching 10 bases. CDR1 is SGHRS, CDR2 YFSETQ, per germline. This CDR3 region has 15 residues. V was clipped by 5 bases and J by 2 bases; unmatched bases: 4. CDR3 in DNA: TGCGCCAGCAGGCCCGGGACTAGCGCCTACAATGAGCAGTTCTTC. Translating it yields CASRPGTSAYNEQFF. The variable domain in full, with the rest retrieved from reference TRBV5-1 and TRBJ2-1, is KAGVTQTPRYLIKTRGQQVTLSCSPISGHRSVSWYQQTPGQGLQFLFEYFSETQRNKGNFPGRFSGRQFSNSRSEMNVSTLELGDSALYLCASRPGTSAYNEQFFGPGTRLTVL.

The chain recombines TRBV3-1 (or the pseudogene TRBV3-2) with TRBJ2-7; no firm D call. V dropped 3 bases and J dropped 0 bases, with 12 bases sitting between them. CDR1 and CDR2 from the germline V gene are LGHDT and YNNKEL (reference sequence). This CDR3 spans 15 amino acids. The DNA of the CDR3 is TGTGCCAGCAGCCACTCTCTAACAACCTCCTACGAGCAGTACTTC. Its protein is CASSHSLTTSYEQYF.

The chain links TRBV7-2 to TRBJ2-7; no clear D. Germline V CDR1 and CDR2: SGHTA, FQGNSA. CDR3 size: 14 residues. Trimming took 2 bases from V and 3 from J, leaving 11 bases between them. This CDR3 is CASSLRADIYEQYF. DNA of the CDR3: TGTGCCAGCAGCTTAAGGGCAGACATCTACGAGCAGTACTTC.

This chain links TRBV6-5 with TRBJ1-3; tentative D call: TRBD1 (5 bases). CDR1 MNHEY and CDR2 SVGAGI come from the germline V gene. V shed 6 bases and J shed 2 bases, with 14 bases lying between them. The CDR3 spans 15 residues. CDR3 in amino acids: CASRTVEGAGNTIYF. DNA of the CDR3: TGTGCCAGCAGGACGGTGGAAGGGGCTGGAAACACCATATATTTT.

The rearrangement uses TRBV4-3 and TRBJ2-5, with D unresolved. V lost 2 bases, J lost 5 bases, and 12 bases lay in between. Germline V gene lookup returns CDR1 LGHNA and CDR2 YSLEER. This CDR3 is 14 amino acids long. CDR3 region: CASSQSLNPETQYF. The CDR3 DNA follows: TGCGCCAGCAGCCAAAGTCTTAATCCCGAGACCCAGTACTTC.